This T cell receptor (beta chain) was recorded in a study of CD8 T cells in ankylosing spondylitis. This clonotype was counted a few times. Its specificity is unknown. Generation of TCR beta libraries employed quantitative 5'-RACE incorporating molecular barcodes. From the 5' RACE reads, TCRdb called clonotypes with MiXCR, one entry per CDR3 protein. Among under 250,000 distinct CDR3 sequences listed, under 30% were seen once. Study-wide results and caveats: The clones that were linked to disease were reported to be significantly enriched in matched synovial fluid samples from ankylosing spondylitis patients.

V dropped 3 bases and J dropped 1; count of bases not matched to a gene: 5. CDR1 is SGDLS and CDR2 is YYNGEE in the germline V gene. The CDR3 runs to 17 residues. The chain combines TRBV9 with TRBJ1-6, with TRBD1 identical over 9 bases. This clonotype originated in a male donor with ankylosing spondylitis or in good health (not recorded which). Sample: blood, either unsorted or a sorted T cell fraction (not recorded which). CDR3 residues: CASSAGQGRSYNSPLHF. CDR3 sequence (DNA): TGTGCCAGCAGCGCTGGACAGGGGAGGTCCTATAATTCACCCCTCCACTTT.